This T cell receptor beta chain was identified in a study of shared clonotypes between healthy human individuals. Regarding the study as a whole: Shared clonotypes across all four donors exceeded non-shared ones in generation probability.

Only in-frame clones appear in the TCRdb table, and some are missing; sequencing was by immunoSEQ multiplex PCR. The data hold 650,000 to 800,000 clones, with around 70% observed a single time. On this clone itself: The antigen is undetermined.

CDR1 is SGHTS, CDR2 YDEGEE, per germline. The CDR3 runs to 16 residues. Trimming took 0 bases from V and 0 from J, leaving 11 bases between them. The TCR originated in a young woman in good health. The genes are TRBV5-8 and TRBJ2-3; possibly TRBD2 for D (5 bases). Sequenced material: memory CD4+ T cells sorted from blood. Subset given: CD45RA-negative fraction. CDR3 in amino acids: CASSLVAGASTDTQYF. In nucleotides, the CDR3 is TGTGCCAGCAGCTTGGTCGCGGGCGCCAGCACAGATACGCAGTATTTT.